Sequencing of this T cell receptor (beta chain) was carried out in a study of shared clonotypes between healthy human individuals. Study-level results: Measured sharing among donors was expected to vary with sequencing depth.

CDR1 and CDR2 from the germline V gene are MNHEY and SMNVEV (reference sequence). This CDR3 spans 13 amino acids. The V gene lost 4 bases and the J gene lost 6 bases, with 13 bases spanning the gap. In the case of this clone: Its antigen is not identified.

Genomic DNA (from each subset) was split evenly across several immunoSEQ plates. In the source study's methods: Without quality scores, immunoSEQ junctional reads could not be filtered like full-length reads. TCRdb's table, derived via immunoSEQ multiplex PCR, lists solely in-frame clones and lacks some. V and J calls and clone size come straight from that table; D and trimming were deduced from the DNA. Among roughly 640,000 clones listed, roughly 70% were seen once. Specimen: memory CD4+ T cells sorted from blood. Subset reported: CD45RA-negative fraction. V is TRBV27 and J is TRBJ2-7; no clear D gene. This receptor was taken from a woman under 40 in good health. CDR3 in DNA: TGTGCCAGCAGTTCCTACTCTTTATCCGAGCAGTACTTC. Translating it yields CASSSYSLSEQYF.